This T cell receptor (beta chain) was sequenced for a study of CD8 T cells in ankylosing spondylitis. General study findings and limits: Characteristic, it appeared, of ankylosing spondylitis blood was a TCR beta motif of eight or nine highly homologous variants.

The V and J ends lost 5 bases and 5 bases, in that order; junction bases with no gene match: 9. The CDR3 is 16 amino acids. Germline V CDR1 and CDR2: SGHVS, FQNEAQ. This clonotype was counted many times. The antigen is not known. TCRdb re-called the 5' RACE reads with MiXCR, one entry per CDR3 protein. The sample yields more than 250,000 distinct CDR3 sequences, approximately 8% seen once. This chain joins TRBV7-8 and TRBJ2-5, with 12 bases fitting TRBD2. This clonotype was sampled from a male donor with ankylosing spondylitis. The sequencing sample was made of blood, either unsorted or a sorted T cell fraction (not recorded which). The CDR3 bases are TGTGCCAGCAGCCCGACCGGGCTAGCGGGAGGGGAGACCCAGTACTTC. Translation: CASSPTGLAGGETQYF.